Below, 12 T cell receptor beta chains from the same sample are listed, as sequenced in a study of cytomegalovirus exposure and HLA in healthy donors (dated by TCRdb to about 2017). Library preparation employed the immunoSEQ multiplex PCR assay. TCRdb re-hosts the immuneACCESS table, in-frame sequences only. Its copies lack some clones; in the studies checked, an unresolved V gene accounts for under half of them, and the cause for the rest is not known. The sample includes 150,000 to 200,000 clones, with roughly 77% observed a single time. 1% to 1.5% of the sample is in the top ten clones. The material sequenced was PBMCs. These receptors originate from a woman aged 30 to 39 in good health and CMV-seronegative.

This clone was observed many times. The chain employs TRBV11-2 and TRBJ1-5; the D gene is possibly TRBD1 (5 bases). Germline assignment: CDR1 SGHAT and CDR2 FQNNGV. The CDR3 spans 17 residues. The V and J ends lost 5 bases and 6 bases respectively, with 23 bases between them. The DNA of the CDR3 is TGTGCCAGCAGCCAAAAAGGCACCCAGGGAATGAGTCAGCCCCAGCATTTT. Translated: CASSQKGTQGMSQPQHF.

This clone was detected once. This chain connects TRBV14 to TRBJ2-4; 7 bases line up with TRBD2. The ends lost 0 bases at V and 7 bases at J; junction bases unmatched: 15. CDR1 and CDR2 (germline): SGHDN, FVKESK. The CDR3 covers 18 residues. Written as DNA, the CDR3 is TGTGCCAGCAGCCAAGACCTGATTACGGGCGGACTAGTGAACATTCAGTACTTC. Its translation is CASSQDLITGGLVNIQYF.

V and J are TRBV2 and TRBJ1-5; maybe TRBD1 (5 bases). This CDR3 spans 14 amino acids. CDR1 and CDR2 (germline): SNHLY, FYNNEI. V was shortened by 2 bases and J by 4 bases, with 9 bases between the two germline ends. CDR3 DNA: TGTGCCAGCAGTGAATCGGAGGGGAATCAGCCCCAGCATTTT. Amino acid sequence: CASSESEGNQPQHF.

This rearrangement joins TRBV19 to TRBJ2-1, with D possibly TRBD2 on 6 matching bases. The CDR3 contains 15 residues. Germline CDR1 reads LNHDA; CDR2 reads SQIVND (reference sequence). V lost 3 bases and J lost 3, with 12 bases in between. The CDR3 is CASSISGGLYNEQFF. DNA of the CDR3: TGTGCCAGTAGTATCAGTGGGGGACTCTACAATGAGCAGTTCTTC.

The chain employs TRBV10-2 and TRBJ1-5; D remains unclear. This CDR3 comprises 14 residues. Trimming removed 6 bases at V and 0 bases at J, with 9 bases between. Germline V lookup: CDR1 WSHSY, CDR2 SAAADI. The CDR3 here is CASRAADSNQPQHF. The CDR3 DNA reads as TGCGCCAGCAGGGCCGCCGATAGCAATCAGCCCCAGCATTTT.

The rearrangement uses TRBV7-2 and TRBJ1-2, with 7 bases aligning to TRBD1. Germline V gene sequence: CDR1 SGHTA, CDR2 FQGNSA. The CDR3 runs to 15 residues. V lost 4 bases, J lost 4 bases, and 9 bases stayed unmatched. The CDR3 sequence is CASSYASGQAYGYTF. Written as DNA, the CDR3 is TGTGCCAGCAGCTACGCGTCCGGACAGGCCTATGGCTACACCTTC.

The genes are TRBV5-4 and TRBJ1-2; D is undetermined. The V gene's germline CDR1 is SGHNT and CDR2 YYREEE (reference sequence). This CDR3 contains 13 residues. Trimming removed 2 bases from V and 2 bases from J, with 7 bases in between. For the CDR3, the DNA is TGTGCCAGCAGCTTCCAAGAGAACTATGGCTACACCTTC. Its protein is CASSFQENYGYTF. Full variable domain (remainder filled in from reference TRBV5-4 and TRBJ1-2): ETGVTQSPTHLIKTRGQQVTLRCSSQSGHNTVSWYQQALGQGPQFIFQYYREEENGRGNFPPRFSGLQFPNYSSELNVNALELDDSALYLCASSFQENYGYTFGSGTRLTVV.

The chain employs TRBV5-1 and TRBJ1-1, with TRBD1 identical over 9 bases. Germline loops: CDR1 SGHRS, CDR2 YFSETQ. CDR3 size: 16 residues. Trimming removed 3 bases from V and 4 bases from J; junction bases left unmatched: 10. DNA of the CDR3: TGCGCCAGCAGCTCAATGACAGGGGGAGGTATCACTGAAGCTTTCTTT. Amino acid sequence: CASSSMTGGGITEAFF.

The gene calls are TRBV28 and TRBJ2-7, with D tentatively TRBD1 (6 bases). Germline V lookup: CDR1 MDHEN, CDR2 SYDVKM. V was cut by 6 bases and J by 6 bases, with 15 bases left in between. The CDR3 covers 13 residues. For the CDR3, the DNA is TGTGCCAGCAGGTCGGCAGGGGCTCGCGAGCAGTACTTC. Translated: CASRSAGAREQYF.

This clone was recorded once. The chain links TRBV2 to TRBJ2-1, with 10 bases fitting TRBD1. The CDR3 loop spans 15 amino acids. Germline values: CDR1 SNHLY, CDR2 FYNNEI. V was pared by 7 bases and J by 10 bases, with 13 bases of the junction left unmatched. DNA for the CDR3: TGTGCCAGCATGGATATCGGGACAGGGGTTTACGAGCAGTTCTTC. Residues: CASMDIGTGVYEQFF.

The V call is TRBV6-1, the J call TRBJ1-6; unclear D gene. The V end lost 3 bases, the J end lost 0 bases, and 6 bases lay between the germline ends. The CDR3 is 15 amino acids. Germline assignment: CDR1 MNHNS and CDR2 SASEGT. CDR3 sequence reads: CASSDRSSYNSPLHF. The CDR3 DNA is TGTGCCAGCAGTGATCGGTCCTCCTATAATTCACCCCTCCACTTT.

The gene calls are TRBV6-1 and TRBJ1-3, with D tentatively TRBD1 (5 bases). The V end was cut by 1 base, the J end by 0 bases, with 7 bases between. There are 15 residues in the CDR3. Germline V gene sequence: CDR1 MNHNS, CDR2 SASEGT. CDR3 coding DNA: TGTGCCAGCAGTGAAGGGGGCAGCTCTGGAAACACCATATATTTT. It encodes CASSEGGSSGNTIYF.